This T cell receptor beta chain was sequenced in a study of cytomegalovirus exposure and HLA in healthy donors. General observations from the study: Other equally common chains were less clonally expanded than HLA-associated TCR beta chains, a later analysis showed. Many donors shared some public TCRs, even though most TCR sequences were rare. Cytomegalovirus association was assigned to more than 150 TCR beta chains. Reports indicate that TCR beta sequences accurately predicted the HLA-A and HLA-B alleles of most subjects.

This clone was detected only a few times. The antigen is unknown. PCR involved 60 Vbeta and 13 Jbeta primers. Data came from immunoSEQ multiplex PCR; TCRdb stores just in-frame clones and leaves some out. The profile covers about 150,000 clones, with around a tenth appearing a single time and less than 2% taken by the ten largest. Germline loops: CDR1 SGHRS, CDR2 YFSETQ. The CDR3 runs 13 residues. V shed 3 bases and J 3 bases; nucleotides not matched to a gene: 2. The chain is built from TRBV5-1 and TRBJ1-1, with TRBD1 matching over 7 bases. This clonotype was sampled from a man aged 50 or older in good health and CMV-seronegative. Specimen: PBMCs. The DNA for the CDR3 is TGCGCCAGCAGCTCAACAGGGGACACTGAAGCTTTCTTT. This codes for CASSSTGDTEAFF.